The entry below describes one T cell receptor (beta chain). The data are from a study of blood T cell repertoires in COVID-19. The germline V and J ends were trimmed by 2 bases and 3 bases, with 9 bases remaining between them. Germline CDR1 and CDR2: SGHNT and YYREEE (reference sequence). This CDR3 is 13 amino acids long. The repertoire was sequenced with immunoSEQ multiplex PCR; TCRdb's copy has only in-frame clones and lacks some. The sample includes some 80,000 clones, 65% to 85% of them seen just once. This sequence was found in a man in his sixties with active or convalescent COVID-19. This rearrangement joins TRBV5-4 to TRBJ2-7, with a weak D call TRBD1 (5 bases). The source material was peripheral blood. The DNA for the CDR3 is TGTGCCAGCAGCTTACCACAGGACTACGAGCAGTACTTC. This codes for CASSLPQDYEQYF.